This entry features one T cell receptor beta chain sequence. Antigen: not known. Regarding treatment: oral pan-JAK inhibitor, 5-10 mg twice daily. Those with alopecia areata gave lesional scalp punch biopsies and peripheral blood. Sorted populations comprised CD4+ and CD8+ T cells obtained from PBMCs. The sample belongs to a study of CD8+ T cells in alopecia areata. Notes on the study in general: Scalp and blood samples kept many expanded lesional clones throughout tofacitinib. Tofacitinib significantly brought down scalp clonality and expanded CD8+ clones among top 100.

Sequencing relied on a cDNA template that was reverse transcribed from extracted RNA. Assay used: immunoSEQ multiplex PCR; TCRdb lists only in-frame clones, some missing. Found here are roughly 140,000 clones, about four fifths of them singletons; the top ten hold around 25%. The CDR3 totals 15 residues. Trimming shortened V by 0 bases and J by 2 bases, and 10 bases separated the two germline ends. The V gene's germline CDR1 is MNHEY and CDR2 SVGAGI. The TCR sequence derives from a human donor with alopecia areata. The J gene is TRBJ2-5, the V gene TRBV6-5; perhaps TRBD2 as D (6 bases). The source material was CD8+ T cells sorted from blood, sampled at week 4, from a patient treated with tofacitinib. CDR3 DNA: TGTGCCAGCAGTTACTCCGGGACTTCACAAGAGACCCAGTACTTC. It encodes CASSYSGTSQETQYF.